The 19 T cell receptor beta chains below all came from one sample that was sequenced in a study of technical replicates of blood from a few donors. Clones were sequenced by immunoSEQ multiplex PCR, and TCRdb holds only the in-frame ones, with some missing. Among under 85,000 clones, just under 95% were seen once, and the ten largest hold roughly 0.41%. The specimen sequenced was T cells isolated from PBMCs. The origin of the receptors is a human donor in good health.

J is TRBJ1-2 and V is TRBV9; D possibly corresponds to TRBD1 (5 bases). The V end was cut by 4 bases, the J end by 8 bases, with 15 bases between. This CDR3 is built from 13 residues. In germline, CDR1 is SGDLS, CDR2 YYNGEE. Written as DNA, the CDR3 is TGTGCCAGCAGCCCGAGCGGGGGTACCGGCTACACCTTC. Translation: CASSPSGGTGYTF.

The chain is built from TRBV5-1 and TRBJ2-5, with TRBD1 identical over 7 bases. This CDR3 contains 14 residues. V lost 5 bases to trimming and J lost 0 bases; unmatched junction nucleotides: 4. Germline CDR1 SGHRS, CDR2 YFSETQ. CDR3 in amino acids: CASRSGQHQETQYF. The CDR3 nucleotides are TGCGCCAGCAGGTCGGGACAGCACCAAGAGACCCAGTACTTC.

The chain recombines TRBV29-1 with TRBJ2-3; TRBD1 agrees at 7 bases. Germline assignment: CDR1 SQVTM and CDR2 ANQGSEA. Losses at the gene ends were 2 bases for V and 7 bases for J; bases not matched to a gene: 12. This CDR3 is 15 amino acids long. DNA of the CDR3: TGCAGCGTTGAACCCTTATGGGACAGTGATAATACGCAGTATTTT. This sequence encodes CSVEPLWDSDNTQYF.

This clone was seen just once. V and J are TRBV6-5 and TRBJ2-1, with D unclear. Germline CDR1 MNHEY, CDR2 SVGAGI. CDR3 length: 11 residues. Trimming took off 5 bases at V and 12 bases at J, with 11 bases between the two ends. The CDR3 bases are TGTGCCAGCAGTAACCGATTGCGGCAGTTCTTC. It is translated as CASSNRLRQFF.

The CDR3 DNA is TGTGCCAGCTCAGATTACAGGGATAATGAAAAACTGTTTTTT. This codes for CASSDYRDNEKLFF. This chain uses TRBV18 with TRBJ1-4; D perhaps matches TRBD1 (6 bases). Trimming took off 5 bases at V and 4 bases at J, with 11 bases between the two ends. CDR3 length: 14 residues. CDR1 and CDR2 from the germline V gene are KGHSH and LQKENI. Variable domain in full (rest from reference TRBV18 and TRBJ1-4): NAGVMQNPRHLVRRRGQEARLRCSPMKGHSHVYWYRQLPEEGLKFMVYLQKENIIDESGMPKERFSAEFPKEGPSILRIQQVVRGDSAAYFCASSDYRDNEKLFFGSGTQLSVL.

CDR3 DNA: TGCGCCAGCAGCCAAGCCCTAGCGGGAGTGGCCTACAATGAGCAGTTCTTC. Translating gives CASSQALAGVAYNEQFF. The chain recombines TRBV4-3 with TRBJ2-1; 10 bases map to TRBD2. The CDR3 extends over 17 amino acids. Germline values: CDR1 LGHNA, CDR2 YSLEER. The J segment lost 2 bases and the V segment lost 1 base, leaving 5 bases of the junction unmatched.

The chain uses TRBV5-4 and TRBJ1-1, with 8 bases identical to TRBD1. CDR3 size: 13 residues. The germline CDR1 and CDR2 sequences are SGHNT and YYREEE (reference sequence). The V segment lost 0 bases and the J segment 5 bases; nucleotides outside the gene matches: 0. CDR3 region: CASSLDRGTEAFF. The CDR3 DNA is TGTGCCAGCAGCTTGGACAGGGGGACTGAAGCTTTCTTT.

J is TRBJ2-1 and V is TRBV6-5, with D possibly matching TRBD1 (6 bases). CDR3 length: 15 residues. V lost 2 bases, J lost 9 bases, and 17 bases lay in between. Germline-derived CDR1 and CDR2 are MNHEY and SVGAGI. DNA for the CDR3: TGTGCCAGCAGTTACGGTTTGGGGGCGTTTGGTGAGCAGTTCTTC. Amino acids: CASSYGLGAFGEQFF.

This clone was seen ten or more times. This sequence joins TRBV11-2 and TRBJ2-2; 7 bases are shared with TRBD1. The germline V gene encodes CDR1 SGHAT and CDR2 FQNNGV. The CDR3 totals 16 residues. The V gene end was trimmed by 4 bases and the J gene end by 0 bases; junction bases not matched to a gene: 5. The CDR3 spells CASSSWGQTNTGELFF. In nucleotides, the CDR3 is TGTGCCAGCAGCTCGTGGGGACAGACGAACACCGGGGAGCTGTTTTTT.

There are a few counts of this clone. The chain employs TRBV11-2 and TRBJ1-3; D perhaps matches TRBD1 (5 bases). The CDR3 consists of 16 residues. Trimming left V 2 bases short and J 2 bases short, with 13 bases between. The V gene's germline CDR1 is SGHAT and CDR2 FQNNGV. DNA for the CDR3: TGTGCCAGCAGCTTAACGTCAGGGTATGCTGGAAACACCATATATTTT. This codes for CASSLTSGYAGNTIYF.

The J gene is TRBJ2-1, the V gene TRBV19; 10 bases fit TRBD2. Germline V gene data show CDR1 as LNHDA and CDR2 as SQIVND (reference sequence). The CDR3 extends over 15 amino acids. The J segment lost 8 bases and the V segment lost 3 bases, leaving 7 bases of the junction unmatched. The CDR3: CASSMASGSGDEQFF. In DNA form, the CDR3 reads TGTGCCAGTAGTATGGCTAGCGGGAGTGGGGATGAGCAGTTCTTC.

CDR3 loop: CASSYLDRANYGYTF. CDR3 nucleotide sequence: TGTGCCAGCAGTTACTTGGACAGAGCTAACTATGGCTACACCTTC. The J gene is TRBJ1-2, the V gene TRBV6-5; TRBD1 might be the D (6 bases). The V end lost 1 base, the J end lost 0 bases, and 9 bases lay between the germline ends. The CDR3 is 15 amino acids. The germline V gene has CDR1 MNHEY and CDR2 SVGAGI.

A remark on this clone: One end of the junction fails to match germline, which may point to a read error. The V gene is TRBV7-2, the J gene TRBJ1-5; TRBD1 aligns across 7 bases. The CDR3 is made up of 14 amino acids. Germline loops: CDR1 SGHTA, CDR2 FQGNSA. This chain's CDR3 is CASSVATGDQPQHF. The CDR3 nucleotides are TGTGCCAGCAGCGTAGCTACAGGGGACCAGCCCCAGCATTTT.

The chain carries TRBV7-9 and TRBJ2-5; 15 bases are shared with TRBD2. With 0 bases clipped from V and 5 bases from J, the junction kept 4 bases outside the gene matches. The CDR3 totals 17 residues. The germline V gene encodes CDR1 SEHNR and CDR2 FQNEAQ (reference sequence). The CDR3, as DNA: TGTGCCAGCAGCTTAGCGTCGGGACTAGCGGGAGGTGAGACCCAGTACTTC. Protein sequence: CASSLASGLAGGETQYF. The full variable domain, completed using reference TRBV7-9 and TRBJ2-5, is DTGVSQNPRHKITKRGQNVTFRCDPISEHNRLYWYRQTLGQGPEFLTYFQNEAQLEKSRLLSDRFSAERPKGSFSTLEIQRTEQGDSAMYLCASSLASGLAGGETQYFGPGTRLLVL.

The rearrangement uses TRBV2 and TRBJ2-7; 9 bases fit TRBD2. Germline lookup yields CDR1 SNHLY and CDR2 FYNNEI. CDR3 length equals 15 residues. With V trimmed by 6 bases and J by 5 bases, 11 bases remained unmatched. The CDR3 region has the DNA TGTGCCAGCAGACCCTGGCTAGCGGGAAAGGACGAGCAGTACTTC. Translation: CASRPWLAGKDEQYF. Full variable domain (outside the CDR3, taken from reference TRBV2 and TRBJ2-7): EPEVTQTPSHQVTQMGQEVILRCVPISNHLYFYWYRQILGQKVEFLVSFYNNEISEKSEIFDDQFSVERPDGSNFTLKIRSTKLEDSAMYFCASRPWLAGKDEQYFGPGTRLTVT.

The chain joins TRBV29-1 to TRBJ1-2; the D gene is possibly TRBD1 (5 bases). Germline V CDR1 and CDR2: SQVTM, ANQGSEA. The V end lost 4 bases, the J end lost 4 bases, and 10 bases lay between the germline ends. This CDR3 contains 12 residues. CDR3 sequence (DNA): TGCAGCGTTGGACCGGGGGGCTATGGCTACACCTTC. The encoded protein is CSVGPGGYGYTF.

The chain uses TRBV15 and TRBJ1-5; no reliable D call. Germline-derived CDR1 and CDR2 are LNHNV and YYDKDF (reference sequence). Trimming removed 0 bases from V and 5 bases from J, with 8 bases in between. This CDR3 has 14 amino acids. The CDR3, as DNA: TGTGCCACCAGCAGAGATAGAAAATATCAGCCCCAGCATTTT. The encoded protein is CATSRDRKYQPQHF.

The CDR3 is CASSASGQMNTEAFF. The CDR3 DNA reads as TGCGCCAGCAGCGCGTCGGGACAGATGAACACTGAAGCTTTCTTT. This chain uses TRBV5-1 with TRBJ1-1; the match to TRBD1 covers 7 bases. With 4 bases clipped from V and 0 bases from J, the junction kept 6 bases outside the gene matches. Looked up from germline, CDR1 is SGHRS and CDR2 is YFSETQ. The CDR3 sequence is 15 residues long.

The chain employs TRBV2 and TRBJ2-6, with D unresolved. The CDR3 is 13 residues long. Trimming shortened V by 8 bases and J by 0 bases, and 5 bases separated the two germline ends. Per the germline V gene, CDR1 is SNHLY and CDR2 is FYNNEI. This CDR3 reads CASLISGANVLTF. Written as DNA, the CDR3 is TGTGCCAGCTTAATCTCTGGGGCCAACGTCCTGACTTTC.